This is a list of T cell receptor beta chains from one sample in a study of blood T cell repertoires in COVID-19. TCRdb keeps only in-frame clones here, not all; method: immunoSEQ multiplex PCR. This table holds 25,000 to 35,000 clones, 81% found once. The sequencing sample was made of peripheral blood. The source of these receptors is a woman between 55 and 75 years old with acute or convalescent COVID-19. CDR3s include the opening cysteine and the closing phenylalanine or tryptophan.

j_call v_call cdr3_length cdr3_aa
TRBJ2-7 TRBV6-5 11 CASSTGREQYF
TRBJ1-3 TRBV7-9 15 CASSRGQGVRNTIYF
TRBJ1-5 TRBV29-1 13 CSVVDAGNQPQHF
TRBJ2-3 TRBV7-9 15 CASSLAGTSTDTQYF
TRBJ2-1 TRBV5-6 17 CASSGVPLGTSGNEQFF
TRBJ2-3 TRBV2 16 CASSRPGQGPPGTQYF
TRBJ2-1 TRBV3-1/TRBV3-2 16 CASSATDFHSDNEQFF
TRBJ1-1 TRBV29-1 14 CSVGQGALDTEAFF
TRBJ1-1 TRBV3-1/TRBV3-2 13 CASSRQSNTEAFF
TRBJ1-4 TRBV4-1 15 CASSSPRQGTEKLFF
TRBJ1-1 TRBV6-1 15 CASSEQGGMNTEAFF
TRBJ1-1 TRBV19 18 CASSSKYPGQPLSTEAFF
TRBJ2-5 TRBV9 15 CASSLSTGYQETQYF
TRBJ1-2 TRBV15 15 CATSRDYGGNYGYTF
TRBJ1-3 TRBV20-1 14 CSASSRVSGNTIYF
TRBJ1-1 TRBV5-1 14 CASSTGGMNTEAFF
TRBJ1-2 TRBV3-1/TRBV3-2 14 CASSQRGTNYGYTF
TRBJ2-3 TRBV11-2 17 CASSLLGRPERGDTQYF
TRBJ2-2 TRBV7-6 18 CASSSRTSGGTNTGELFF
TRBJ1-2 TRBV19 15 CASSMSGDRGNGYTF
TRBJ1-1 TRBV18 14 CASSPQNMNTEAFF
TRBJ1-1 TRBV6-5 15 CASSRQGKGVTEAFF
TRBJ1-1 TRBV21-1 13 CASSKKQSTEAFF
TRBJ1-1 TRBV5-4 15 CASSVNRGLGTEAFF
TRBJ2-3 TRBV14 15 CASSLGGSAADTQYF
TRBJ1-3 TRBV6-1 16 CASSEAQGNPGNTIYF
TRBJ1-5 TRBV5-4 14 CASSLQGHNQPQHF
TRBJ2-5 TRBV7-9 14 CASSLATSQETQYF
TRBJ2-7 TRBV5-4 12 CASSRLGYEQYF
TRBJ2-1 TRBV24-1 13 CATSTTGRDEQFF
TRBJ1-2 TRBV5-4 15 CASSGRTGTGGGYTF
TRBJ2-7 TRBV6-5 16 CASSFPPGGQTYEQYF
TRBJ2-5 TRBV5-1 13 CASGRDSPGTQYF
TRBJ2-7 TRBV9 13 CASSPRTRSEQYF
TRBJ1-3 TRBV2 15 CASSAELNSGNTIYF
TRBJ1-1 TRBV19 14 CASSSPFGPAEAFF
TRBJ1-1 TRBV6-5 14 CASSPGGAPTEAFF
TRBJ2-7 TRBV2 14 CASSGDRVDYEQYF
TRBJ2-1 TRBV2 16 CASTGRGQRPHNEQFF
TRBJ1-6 TRBV5-8 11 CASSFKSPLHF
TRBJ1-6 TRBV7-2 17 CASSTRQRSSYNSPLHF
TRBJ2-7 TRBV5-1 15 CASSFEAGGINEQYF
TRBJ2-7 TRBV7-8 14 CASSLGLAGGEQYF
TRBJ2-7 TRBV6-6 15 CASTPGQAYSYEQYF
TRBJ2-2 TRBV2 15 CASSFQGENTGELFF
TRBJ1-2 TRBV9 15 CASSAGLNSNYGYTF
TRBJ1-1 TRBV10-1 14 CASSPGTGNTEAFF
TRBJ2-1 TRBV3-1/TRBV3-2 15 CASSRRGQLYNEQFF
TRBJ1-1 TRBV5-4 15 CASSYGTVRDTEAFF
TRBJ1-2 TRBV5-6 14 CASRPRTGNYGYTF
TRBJ2-7 TRBV7-2 13 CASSSGPSNEPYF
TRBJ2-7 TRBV30 13 CAWSVWIGREQYF
TRBJ1-4 TRBV3-1/TRBV3-2 15 CASSSYGGGNEKLFF
TRBJ2-2 TRBV7-9 13 CASTEWLAGELFF
TRBJ1-2 TRBV5-4 16 CASSLDLGSSYYGYTF